This TCR beta chain was identified during a study of cytomegalovirus exposure and HLA in healthy donors. General observations from the study: A later analysis reportedly identified an Asian-associated ancestry cluster as carrying fewer N-insertions than the roughly 700-donor mean. Among CMV-associated TCR beta chains, most appeared HLA-restricted in a later analysis. For TCR beta chains, V- and J-gene trimming was later linked to a missense DCLRE1C variant.

PCR was performed using 60 Vbeta and 13 Jbeta primers. Some clones are missing from TCRdb's copy, which holds only in-frame ones; the method was immunoSEQ multiplex PCR. The data show 190,000 or so clones, 79% seen once. This CDR3 is 15 amino acids long. Germline lookup yields CDR1 MNHNY and CDR2 SVGAGI (reference sequence). V shed 0 bases and J shed 6 bases, with 12 bases lying between them. For this clone: Its antigen is still unknown.

The sequence was collected from a girl aged 10-17 years in good health and CMV-seropositive. Specimen: PBMCs. This chain uses TRBV6-6 with TRBJ1-5, with D possibly matching TRBD1 (6 bases). This CDR3 is CASSYSDSRGQPQHF. In nucleotides, the CDR3 is TGTGCCAGCAGTTACTCGGACAGCCGGGGTCAGCCCCAGCATTTT.